The 23 T cell receptor beta chains presented below share a single source sample, sequenced in a study of cytomegalovirus exposure and HLA in healthy donors. PCR involved 60 Vbeta and 13 Jbeta primers. Profiling relied on immunoSEQ multiplex PCR, and the TCRdb table lists in-frame clones only, not all of them. This table holds about 150,000 clones, approximately 79% found once. Sequencing was performed on PBMCs. The receptors stem from a male donor in good health and CMV-seronegative.

This clone occurred once. V is TRBV6-6 and J is TRBJ2-7, with D possibly matching TRBD1 (6 bases). The CDR3 has 12 amino acids. Germline V CDR1 and CDR2: MNHNY, SVGAGI (reference sequence). V lost 6 bases and J lost 3, with 9 bases in between. The DNA of the CDR3 is TGTGCCAGCAGCCCAGGGGTCTACGAGCAGTACTTC. Protein: CASSPGVYEQYF.

The CDR3 DNA sequence: TGTGCCAGCAGCTTGGGACAGGGGAGGGCAGATACGCAGTATTTT. Residues: CASSLGQGRADTQYF. This rearrangement joins TRBV5-4 to TRBJ2-3; a weak D match, TRBD1 (8 bases). The CDR3 is made up of 15 amino acids. Germline V gene lookup returns CDR1 SGHNT and CDR2 YYREEE (reference sequence). Trimming cost V 0 bases and J 4 bases, with 12 bases left between them.

The chain employs TRBV19 and TRBJ1-5; D is perhaps TRBD1 (5 bases). V lost 0 bases and J lost 0, with 9 bases in between. This CDR3 contains 16 residues. The germline gives CDR1 LNHDA, CDR2 SQIVND (reference sequence). This CDR3 reads CASSIETDLSNQPQHF. The CDR3 bases are TGTGCCAGTAGTATAGAGACAGACCTTAGCAATCAGCCCCAGCATTTT. Drawing the rest from reference TRBV19 and TRBJ1-5, the complete variable domain is DGGITQSPKYLFRKEGQNVTLSCEQNLNHDAMYWYRQDPGQGLRLIYYSQIVNDFQKGDIAEGYSVSREKKESFPLTVTSAQKNPTAFYLCASSIETDLSNQPQHFGDGTRLSIL.

The chain employs TRBV30 and TRBJ2-5; a weak D match, TRBD2 (6 bases). V shed 3 bases and J shed 5 bases, with 13 bases lying between them. Germline loops: CDR1 GTSNPN, CDR2 SVGIG (reference sequence). This CDR3 region has 13 residues. This chain's CDR3 is CAWRAGAGETQYF. CDR3 in DNA: TGTGCCTGGAGGGCCGGGGCGGGGGAGACCCAGTACTTC. Full variable domain (remainder filled in from reference TRBV30 and TRBJ2-5): SQTIHQWPATLVQPVGSPLSLECTVEGTSNPNLYWYRQAAGRGLQLLFYSVGIGQISSEVPQNLSASRPQDRQFILSSKKLLLSDSGFYLCAWRAGAGETQYFGPGTRLLVL.

This clone was seen only a few times. The rearrangement uses TRBV4-2 and TRBJ2-1; TRBD2 agrees at 11 bases. With 4 bases clipped from V and 0 bases from J, the junction kept 11 bases outside the gene matches. The CDR3 loop spans 19 amino acids. CDR1 is LGHNA, CDR2 YNFKEQ, per germline. The CDR3 DNA is TGTGCCAGCAGCCCTGCCCTAGCGGGGGGTCCCAGCTCCTACAATGAGCAGTTCTTC. Amino acids: CASSPALAGGPSSYNEQFF.

The chain has TRBV5-6 and TRBJ2-3, with TRBD2 as a possible D gene (6 bases). Germline V gives CDR1 SGHDT, CDR2 YYEEEE. The CDR3 sequence is 14 residues long. Trimming removed 4 bases from V and 4 bases from J, with 13 bases in between. DNA for the CDR3: TGTGCCAGCAGCATCCGACTAGTTCCAGATACGCAGTATTTT. It is translated as CASSIRLVPDTQYF.

This chain links TRBV29-1 with TRBJ1-2; 8 positions match TRBD1. This CDR3 is built from 14 residues. Trimming cost V 4 bases and J 7 bases; bases outside gene matches: 11. Germline loops: CDR1 SQVTM, CDR2 ANQGSEA. CDR3 loop: CSVGHVAGGRGYTF. Here the CDR3 DNA reads TGCAGCGTTGGTCATGTGGCAGGGGGCCGTGGCTACACCTTC.

This chain links TRBV7-3 with TRBJ2-3, with 13 bases that match TRBD2. The germline CDR1 and CDR2 sequences are SGHTA and FQGTGA. The trim removed 5 bases at V and 5 bases at J, leaving 10 bases unmatched. The CDR3 contains 17 residues. Here the CDR3 reads CASSPTGLAGRRDTQYF. The CDR3 bases are TGTGCCAGCAGCCCTACGGGACTAGCGGGAAGGAGAGATACGCAGTATTTT.

V gene TRBV18 combines with J gene TRBJ2-7, with D uncertain. CDR1 is KGHSH, CDR2 LQKENI, per germline. Trimming took 3 bases from V and 6 from J, leaving 15 bases between them. The CDR3 extends over 14 amino acids. This CDR3 is CASSPGTRNREQYF. The DNA of the CDR3 is TGTGCCAGCTCACCGGGCACTCGCAACCGCGAGCAGTACTTC.

The chain links TRBV19 to TRBJ2-6, with D perhaps matching TRBD1 (6 bases). This CDR3 spans 15 amino acids. Germline CDR1 LNHDA, CDR2 SQIVND (reference sequence). V lost 9 bases to trimming and J lost 4 bases, with 16 bases between them. The CDR3 here is CASLNYREGANVLTF. CDR3 nucleotide sequence: TGTGCCAGCCTCAACTACAGGGAGGGGGCCAACGTCCTGACTTTC.

About this clone itself: Within the sample, other DNA sequences also encode this same CDR3. The chain carries TRBV11-3 and TRBJ1-2; D unresolved. Trimming took off 1 base at V and 3 bases at J, with 18 bases between the two ends. This CDR3 is 17 amino acids long. Germline CDR1 is SGHNT and CDR2 is YENEEA. In DNA, the CDR3 is TGTGCCAGCAGCTTAGTTTCGGGGTGGACTACAGACTATGGCTACACCTTC. Residues: CASSLVSGWTTDYGYTF.

Only a few counts were recorded for this clone. V usage is TRBV2 and J usage is TRBJ1-4; D not resolved. Germline loops: CDR1 SNHLY, CDR2 FYNNEI. The CDR3 spans 11 residues. Between the trimmed V and J ends, which lost 6 bases and 7 bases, there was a span of 6 bases. Written as DNA, the CDR3 is TGTGCCAGCAGACCGGGTGAAAAACTGTTTTTT. It translates to CASRPGEKLFF.

J is TRBJ1-6 and V is TRBV4-1; TRBD1 matches 7 bases. Losses at the gene ends were 1 base for V and 7 bases for J; bases not matched to a gene: 10. The CDR3 contains 17 residues. The germline V gene encodes CDR1 MGHRA and CDR2 YSYEKL. DNA of the CDR3: TGCGCCAGCAGCCAAGGGGCGTGGGGACAGAGGAATTCACCCCTCCACTTT. Its protein is CASSQGAWGQRNSPLHF.

This rearrangement joins TRBV7-6 to TRBJ2-1, with a tentative D call TRBD2 (7 bases). The CDR3 loop spans 19 amino acids. V lost 4 bases, J lost 3 bases, and 25 bases lay in between. The germline V gene encodes CDR1 SGHVS and CDR2 FNYEAQ. The CDR3 protein is CASSSSSRGGGTLYNEQFF. The CDR3 nucleotides read TGTGCCAGCAGCTCCTCCTCACGAGGGGGGGGTACGCTCTACAATGAGCAGTTCTTC.

V gene TRBV28 combines with J gene TRBJ2-7; the D gene is possibly TRBD1 (6 bases). CDR3 length: 14 amino acids. V gave up 6 bases and J gave up 2 bases, with 14 bases separating them. Germline-derived CDR1 and CDR2 are MDHEN and SYDVKM. The CDR3 region has the DNA TGTGCCAGCAGGGCAGGGGACCCTCCCTACGAGCAGTACTTC. Encoded protein: CASRAGDPPYEQYF.

The rearrangement joins TRBV7-2 to TRBJ1-6; 10 bases line up with TRBD1. The CDR3 is 17 amino acids. Per germline, CDR1 SGHTA and CDR2 FQGNSA. After removal of 4 bases from V and 7 bases from J, the junction contained 10 bases not matched to a gene. CDR3 sequence (DNA): TGTGCCAGCAGCTCCTTGACAGGGGGCAAAAGAAATTCACCCCTCCACTTT. Translating it yields CASSSLTGGKRNSPLHF.

V and J are TRBV9 and TRBJ2-7; a weak D match, TRBD2 (7 bases). The CDR3 sequence is 18 residues long. In germline, CDR1 is SGDLS, CDR2 YYNGEE. V was shortened by 0 bases and J by 2 bases, with 21 bases between the two germline ends. CDR3 bases: TGTGCCAGCAGCGTAGCTCCTCTGGGAGGGGGGGCTGCCTACGAGCAGTACTTC. This translates into CASSVAPLGGGAAYEQYF.

The V gene is TRBV10-3, the J gene TRBJ2-7; TRBD2 matches 11 bases. The CDR3 is 15 residues long. Germline CDR1 is ENHRY and CDR2 is SYGVKD. The junction had 5 bases not matched to a gene; V was cut back by 6 bases and J by 1 base. The DNA for the CDR3 is TGTGCCATCAGCCATAGCGGGGGGGCGTCCTACGAGCAGTACTTC. It is translated as CAISHSGGASYEQYF.

The chain combines TRBV11-3 with TRBJ1-4; perhaps TRBD1 as D (6 bases). The length of the CDR3 is 14 residues. Germline V gives CDR1 SGHNT, CDR2 YENEEA. The V and J ends lost 5 bases and 4 bases respectively, with 11 bases between them. CDR3 region: CASSHRDNNEKLFF. The DNA for the CDR3 is TGTGCCAGCAGCCACCGGGACAATAATGAAAAACTGTTTTTT.

The sample holds a few counts of this clone. This chain joins TRBV7-2 and TRBJ2-1; 9 nucleotides agree with TRBD2. Trimming cost V 1 base and J 9 bases; bases outside gene matches: 7. This CDR3 spans 15 amino acids. Germline values: CDR1 SGHTA, CDR2 FQGNSA. DNA for the CDR3: TGTGCCAGCAGCTTAGTGGGCGGGGGGGCCTTTGAGCAGTTCTTC. Its translation: CASSLVGGGAFEQFF.

The J gene is TRBJ1-1, the V gene TRBV2; no definite D call. The V and J ends lost 4 bases and 1 base respectively, with 10 bases between them. Looked up from germline, CDR1 is SNHLY and CDR2 is FYNNEI. The CDR3 is made up of 14 amino acids. This CDR3 is CASSAAGGNTEAFF. The DNA for the CDR3 is TGTGCCAGCAGTGCCGCGGGAGGGAACACTGAAGCTTTCTTT.

J is TRBJ2-3 and V is TRBV5-5; 13 nucleotides line up with TRBD2. CDR1 and CDR2 (germline): SGHKS, YYEKEE (reference sequence). Trimming removed 4 bases from V and 6 bases from J; junction bases left unmatched: 8. CDR3 length: 16 residues. The CDR3 nucleotides read TGTGCCAGCAGCCCGGGGGGACTAGCGGGATCGGATACGCAGTATTTT. It encodes CASSPGGLAGSDTQYF.

This sequence joins TRBV29-1 and TRBJ2-5; 14 bases align to TRBD2. The CDR3 covers 14 residues. V shed 4 bases and J 5 bases; nucleotides not matched to a gene: 3. Looked up from germline, CDR1 is SQVTM and CDR2 is ANQGSEA. The CDR3: CSVARLAGGETQYF. In DNA, the CDR3 is TGCAGCGTTGCCCGACTAGCGGGGGGGGAGACCCAGTACTTC. Combining the CDR3 with reference TRBV29-1 and TRBJ2-5 gives the whole variable domain SAVISQKPSRDICQRGTSLTIQCQVDSQVTMMFWYRQQPGQSLTLIATANQGSEATYESGFVIDKFPISRPNLTFSTLTVSNMSPEDSSIYLCSVARLAGGETQYFGPGTRLLVL.